The 24 T cell receptor beta chains given below trace back to one sample, sequenced in a study of blood T cell repertoires in COVID-19. Profiled with immunoSEQ multiplex PCR; TCRdb holds only in-frame clones, not every one. This table has tens of thousands of clones, roughly 80% appearing once. The sample consisted of peripheral blood. The receptors come from a man between 60 and 75 years old with acute or convalescent COVID-19.

In this sample, this clone turned up once. The V call is TRBV11-2, the J call TRBJ1-3; D remains unclear. Germline CDR1 SGHAT, CDR2 FQNNGV. The length of the CDR3 is 13 residues. V shed 3 bases and J shed 4 bases, with 7 bases lying between them. In DNA, the CDR3 is TGTGCCAGCAGCTTTAGTCCCGGAAACACCATATATTTT. It encodes CASSFSPGNTIYF.

This chain joins TRBV6-6 and TRBJ1-1, with D unclear. From germline, CDR1 is MNHNY and CDR2 SVGAGI (reference sequence). The CDR3 length is 14 residues. The CDR3 DNA is TGTGCTCTGCGGTCGGGAGGGCTGAACACTGAAGCTTTCTTT. Protein: CALRSGGLNTEAFF.

This clone was observed a single time. The chain carries TRBV11-3 and TRBJ2-3; TRBD1 agrees at 10 bases. From germline, CDR1 is SGHNT and CDR2 YENEEA. This CDR3 has 14 residues. The J segment lost 6 bases and the V segment lost 6 bases, leaving 6 bases of the junction unmatched. The DNA of the CDR3 is TGTGCCAGCAGATCCGGGACAGGGGACGATACGCAGTATTTT. This translates into CASRSGTGDDTQYF.

The chain joins TRBV6-5 to TRBJ1-3; TRBD1 agrees at 12 bases. The junction had 6 bases not matched to a gene; V was cut back by 5 bases and J by 7 bases. CDR3 length: 15 amino acids. Germline-derived CDR1 and CDR2 are MNHEY and SVGAGI. Written as DNA, the CDR3 is TGTGCCAGCAGTCGGGACAGGGGGCGCGGGAACACCATATATTTT. Protein sequence: CASSRDRGRGNTIYF.

V and J are TRBV19 and TRBJ2-1; 7 bases match TRBD2. Germline V lookup: CDR1 LNHDA, CDR2 SQIVND (reference sequence). This CDR3 has 15 amino acids. With V trimmed by 3 bases and J by 1 base, 3 bases remained unmatched. This chain's CDR3 is CASSIRGVSYNEQFF. DNA for the CDR3: TGTGCCAGTAGTATCCGGGGGGTATCCTACAATGAGCAGTTCTTC.

The gene calls are TRBV30 and TRBJ1-1; 9 nucleotides line up with TRBD1. The V gene end was trimmed by 8 bases and the J gene end by 2 bases; junction bases not matched to a gene: 6. Germline V lookup: CDR1 GTSNPN, CDR2 SVGIG (reference sequence). The CDR3 has 13 amino acids. CDR3 amino acids: CAGNRGLNTEAFF. In nucleotides, the CDR3 is TGTGCCGGCAACAGGGGGCTCAACACTGAAGCTTTCTTT.

This chain joins TRBV24-1 and TRBJ2-3, with D unresolved. Per the germline V gene, CDR1 is KGHDR and CDR2 is SFDVKD. This CDR3 is built from 15 residues. V lost 7 bases and J 0 bases, leaving 13 bases between the germline ends. The CDR3 nucleotides read TGTGCCACCAGCGAGAACAGTGCTAGCACAGATACGCAGTATTTT. Its translation is CATSENSASTDTQYF.

The rearrangement links TRBV27 to TRBJ2-1; tentative D call: TRBD1 (6 bases). The V gene lost 6 bases and the J gene lost 7 bases, with 19 bases spanning the gap. Germline V gives CDR1 MNHEY, CDR2 SMNVEV (reference sequence). The CDR3 is made up of 15 amino acids. The CDR3 protein is CASSEVQGRKNEQFF. CDR3 in DNA: TGTGCCAGCAGCGAGGTACAGGGAAGGAAGAATGAGCAGTTCTTC.

This clone is categorized as large. The J gene is TRBJ2-3, the V gene TRBV2; 12 bases are a match to TRBD1. V lost 8 bases and J lost 6; bases outside the gene matches: 6. The CDR3 sequence is 14 residues long. Germline lookup yields CDR1 SNHLY and CDR2 FYNNEI. CDR3 bases: TGTGCCAGCGCGGGACAGGGGGCGTTTGATACGCAGTATTTT. Translating gives CASAGQGAFDTQYF. The full variable domain, completed using reference TRBV2 and TRBJ2-3, is EPEVTQTPSHQVTQMGQEVILRCVPISNHLYFYWYRQILGQKVEFLVSFYNNEISEKSEIFDDQFSVERPDGSNFTLKIRSTKLEDSAMYFCASAGQGAFDTQYFGPGTRLTVL.

CDR3 in DNA: TGTGCCAGCAGCCAAGACGGGTACTTGAACACTGAAGCTTTCTTT. It translates to CASSQDGYLNTEAFF. The chain couples TRBV3-1 (or the pseudogene TRBV3-2) to TRBJ1-1; D not certain. CDR3 length: 15 amino acids. CDR1 is LGHDT, CDR2 YNNKEL, per germline (reference sequence). V dropped 0 bases and J dropped 0 bases, with 8 bases sitting between them.

The chain links TRBV19 to TRBJ1-5; TRBD1 aligns across 7 bases. V lost 6 bases and J lost 4; bases outside the gene matches: 9. The CDR3 consists of 15 residues. CDR1 is LNHDA, CDR2 SQIVND, per germline (reference sequence). The CDR3 region has the DNA TGTGCCAGTAGAAGCTCGGACAGGCTTAATCAGCCCCAGCATTTT. Residues: CASRSSDRLNQPQHF.

This clone has only a few counts. The J gene is TRBJ1-1, the V gene TRBV6-4; D remains unclear. Germline V gene data show CDR1 as MRHNA and CDR2 as SNTAGT. There are 14 residues in the CDR3. V lost 2 bases and J lost 5, with 12 bases in between. The chain's CDR3 is CASSDRDDGTEAFF. For the CDR3, the DNA is TGTGCCAGCAGTGACCGTGATGACGGGACTGAAGCTTTCTTT.

This clone has more than one count but fewer than ten. The chain combines TRBV5-4 with TRBJ2-7; possibly TRBD1 for D (5 bases). The CDR3 spans 13 residues. Germline V lookup: CDR1 SGHNT, CDR2 YYREEE (reference sequence). The ends were cut back, 9 bases at V and 5 bases at J, with 18 bases in the middle. The CDR3 DNA reads as TGTGCCACCCGGCTAAGGGGTAGCCACGAGCAGTACTTC. This sequence encodes CATRLRGSHEQYF. Supplemented by reference TRBV5-4 and TRBJ2-7, the full variable domain reads ETGVTQSPTHLIKTRGQQVTLRCSSQSGHNTVSWYQQALGQGPQFIFQYYREEENGRGNFPPRFSGLQFPNYSSELNVNALELDDSALYLCATRLRGSHEQYFGPGTRLTVT.

The V gene is TRBV3-1 (or the pseudogene TRBV3-2), the J gene TRBJ2-7, with TRBD1 identical over 7 bases. There are 14 residues in the CDR3. CDR1 LGHDT and CDR2 YNNKEL come from the germline V gene (reference sequence). Trimming at V came to 1 base and at J to 4 bases, leaving 4 bases not matched to a gene. CDR3 amino acids: CASSQGQGVYEQYF. The CDR3 region has the DNA TGTGCCAGCAGCCAAGGACAGGGAGTATACGAGCAGTACTTC.

The chain is built from TRBV4-2 and TRBJ1-3, with 8 bases that match TRBD1. Trimming at V came to 0 bases and at J to 3 bases, leaving 7 bases not matched to a gene. CDR3 size: 17 residues. Germline V CDR1 and CDR2: LGHNA, YNFKEQ. The CDR3 protein is CASSQDRSGGYGNTIYF. DNA of the CDR3: TGTGCCAGCAGCCAAGATCGATCAGGGGGCTATGGAAACACCATATATTTT.

This clone came up a few times. The V gene is TRBV30, the J gene TRBJ1-4; D uncertain. The germline gives CDR1 GTSNPN, CDR2 SVGIG (reference sequence). The germline V and J ends were trimmed by 1 base and 8 bases, with 14 bases remaining between them. The CDR3 is 14 residues long. CDR3 loop: CAWSGSLPREKLFF. CDR3 nucleotides: TGTGCCTGGAGTGGTAGCCTCCCGAGGGAAAAACTGTTTTTT. Supplemented by reference TRBV30 and TRBJ1-4, the full variable domain reads SQTIHQWPATLVQPVGSPLSLECTVEGTSNPNLYWYRQAAGRGLQLLFYSVGIGQISSEVPQNLSASRPQDRQFILSSKKLLLSDSGFYLCAWSGSLPREKLFFGSGTQLSVL.

The chain uses TRBV3-1 (or the pseudogene TRBV3-2) and TRBJ2-7, with a tentative D call TRBD2 (5 bases). The CDR3 has 16 residues. CDR1 is LGHDT and CDR2 is YNNKEL in the germline V gene (reference sequence). Trimming took off 4 bases at V and 0 bases at J, with 16 bases between the two ends. CDR3 in amino acids: CASSRLADITSYEQYF. The CDR3 DNA is TGTGCCAGCAGCCGTCTAGCCGACATCACCTCCTACGAGCAGTACTTC.

The chain couples TRBV23-1 to TRBJ1-4; no clear D. TRBV23-1 is recorded as an ORF, its role being uncertain. Trimming took 0 bases from V and 5 from J, leaving 10 bases between them. The length of the CDR3 is 15 residues. CDR3 sequence (DNA): TGCGCCAGCAGTCAATCGCGGCAGTTGAATGAAAAACTGTTTTTT. This encodes CASSQSRQLNEKLFF.

This clone was counted at least ten times. The chain uses TRBV18 and TRBJ2-7; 11 bases map to TRBD2. This CDR3 is 15 amino acids long. Trimming cost V 3 bases and J 2 bases; bases outside gene matches: 3. The germline gives CDR1 KGHSH, CDR2 LQKENI. CDR3 in DNA: TGTGCCAGCTCACCGTTGGGACTAGCGGCCTACGAGCAGTACTTC. It yields the protein CASSPLGLAAYEQYF.

This clone has only a few counts. The rearrangement uses TRBV4-1 and TRBJ1-1, with a possible D match to TRBD1 (5 bases). The CDR3 extends over 15 amino acids. From germline, CDR1 is MGHRA and CDR2 YSYEKL. V was trimmed by 0 bases and J by 0 bases, leaving 8 bases between them. The DNA for the CDR3 is TGCGCCAGCAGCCAAGAGGGGCAGCTGAACACTGAAGCTTTCTTT. It codes for CASSQEGQLNTEAFF.

This clone was recorded only once. This chain links TRBV7-6 with TRBJ2-5, with D tentatively TRBD1 (5 bases). The CDR3 is made up of 13 amino acids. CDR1 SGHVS and CDR2 FNYEAQ come from the germline V gene. Trimming took off 4 bases at V and 4 bases at J, with 10 bases between the two ends. The CDR3 nucleotides are TGTGCCAGCAGCTGGGGCCCAGGAGAGACCCAGTACTTC. This translates into CASSWGPGETQYF.

The rearrangement joins TRBV6-2 or TRBV6-3 to TRBJ1-1; D remains unclear. The V and J ends lost 6 bases and 5 bases respectively, with 7 bases between them. The germline CDR1 and CDR2 sequences are MNHEY and SVGEGT. CDR3 length equals 11 residues. CDR3 sequence: CASSHGTEAFF. CDR3 bases: TGTGCCAGCAGCCACGGGACTGAAGCTTTCTTT.

This sequence joins TRBV18 and TRBJ2-7, with a weak D call TRBD1 (6 bases). The germline V gene encodes CDR1 KGHSH and CDR2 LQKENI. This CDR3 comprises 15 residues. V dropped 4 bases and J dropped 0 bases, with 13 bases sitting between them. CDR3 in amino acids: CASSLQDRNSYEQYF. In DNA, the CDR3 is TGTGCCAGCTCACTACAGGACAGAAACTCCTACGAGCAGTACTTC. The whole variable domain, filled in from reference TRBV18 and TRBJ2-7, reads NAGVMQNPRHLVRRRGQEARLRCSPMKGHSHVYWYRQLPEEGLKFMVYLQKENIIDESGMPKERFSAEFPKEGPSILRIQQVVRGDSAAYFCASSLQDRNSYEQYFGPGTRLTVT.

The chain joins TRBV5-4 to TRBJ1-1; possible D gene TRBD1, 6 bases. Per the germline V gene, CDR1 is SGHNT and CDR2 is YYREEE (reference sequence). Trimming left V 1 base short and J 1 base short, with 11 bases between. The CDR3 is made up of 15 amino acids. Written as DNA, the CDR3 is TGTGCCAGCAGCTTGCGACAGGCCCAGAACACTGAAGCTTTCTTT. Protein sequence: CASSLRQAQNTEAFF.